This T cell receptor (beta chain) was observed in a study of CD8+CD57+ T cells in acquired aplastic anemia. Whole-study context: CD4+ and CD8+ cells, once sorted, gave DNA averaging approximately 3.4 ug. Whole-study results and caveats: The same twenty-nine CD8+ CDR3 sequences occurred in patients and in controls.

Investigators profiled TCR beta VDJ and CDR3 from genomic DNA template. Each CDR3 protein is one row after TCRdb ran MiXCR on the reads. The sample contains approximately 180,000 distinct CDR3 sequences, around half of which appear only once. Patients selected for sequencing had displayed CD8+CD57+ cell expansion by flow cytometry. Blood samples were obtained from patients who had received no prior therapy. This clonotype was found a few times. Its antigen is unknown. The CDR3 extends over 16 amino acids. V lost 4 bases to trimming and J lost 4 bases; unmatched junction nucleotides: 8. The V gene's germline CDR1 is KGHSH and CDR2 LQKENI.

The J gene is TRBJ1-3, the V gene TRBV18, with 9 bases fitting TRBD1. This clonotype originated in a human donor with aplastic anemia. Sequences were obtained from sorted CD4+, CD8+, or CD8+CD57+ T cells (not recorded which) from PBMCs. The CDR3 DNA is TGTGCCAGCTCACTGACCGGGACAGGGAACGGAAACACCATATATTTT. It yields the protein CASSLTGTGNGNTIYF.